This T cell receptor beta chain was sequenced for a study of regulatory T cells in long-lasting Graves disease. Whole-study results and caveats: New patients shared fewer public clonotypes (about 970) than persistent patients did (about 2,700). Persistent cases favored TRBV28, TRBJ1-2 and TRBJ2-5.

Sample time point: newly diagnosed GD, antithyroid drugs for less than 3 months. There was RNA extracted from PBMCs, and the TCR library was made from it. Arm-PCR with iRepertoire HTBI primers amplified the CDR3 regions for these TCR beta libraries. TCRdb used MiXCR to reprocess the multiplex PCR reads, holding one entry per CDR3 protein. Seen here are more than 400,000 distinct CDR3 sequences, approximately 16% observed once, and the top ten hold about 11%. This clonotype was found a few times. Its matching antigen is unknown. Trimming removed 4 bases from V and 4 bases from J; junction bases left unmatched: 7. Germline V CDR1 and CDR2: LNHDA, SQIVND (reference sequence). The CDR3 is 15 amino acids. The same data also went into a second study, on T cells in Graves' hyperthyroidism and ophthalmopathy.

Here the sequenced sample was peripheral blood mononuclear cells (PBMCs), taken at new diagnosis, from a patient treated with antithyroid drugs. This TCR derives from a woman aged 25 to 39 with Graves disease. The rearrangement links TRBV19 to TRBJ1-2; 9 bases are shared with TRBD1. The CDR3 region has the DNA TGTGCCAGTAGTACAACGGGACAGGGATCCTATGGCTACACCTTC. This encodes CASSTTGQGSYGYTF.